This T cell receptor beta chain was sequenced during a study of blood T cell repertoires in COVID-19. Some clones are missing from TCRdb's copy, which holds only in-frame ones; the method was immunoSEQ multiplex PCR. The sample yields over 250,000 clones, approximately 89% seen once. This clone has just a few counts. The CDR3 loop spans 17 amino acids. The germline gives CDR1 LGHDT, CDR2 YNNKEL (reference sequence). The trim removed 0 bases at V and 6 bases at J, leaving 8 bases unmatched. This chain joins TRBV3-1 (or the pseudogene TRBV3-2) and TRBJ1-6, with 7 bases aligning to TRBD1. Material for sequencing was PBMCs or T cells enriched from blood (not recorded which). The receptor comes from a woman aged 25 to 39 who had recovered from COVID-19. The CDR3 bases are TGTGCCAGCAGCCAAGAGACCAGGGGGGTCCTTAATTCACCCCTCCACTTT. Translating it yields CASSQETRGVLNSPLHF.